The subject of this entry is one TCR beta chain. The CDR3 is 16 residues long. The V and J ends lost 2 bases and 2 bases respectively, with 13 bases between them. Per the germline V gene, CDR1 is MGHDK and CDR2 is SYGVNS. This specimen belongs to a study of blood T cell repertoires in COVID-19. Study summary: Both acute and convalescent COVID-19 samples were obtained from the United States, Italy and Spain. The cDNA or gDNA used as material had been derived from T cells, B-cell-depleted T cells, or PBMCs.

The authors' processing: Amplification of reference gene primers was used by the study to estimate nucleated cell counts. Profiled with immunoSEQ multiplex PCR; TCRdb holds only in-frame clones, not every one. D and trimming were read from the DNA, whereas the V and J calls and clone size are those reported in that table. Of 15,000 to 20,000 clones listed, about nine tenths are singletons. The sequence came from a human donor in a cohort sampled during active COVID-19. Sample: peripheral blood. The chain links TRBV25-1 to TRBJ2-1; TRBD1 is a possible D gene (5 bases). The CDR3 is CASSEGVGQTYNEQFF. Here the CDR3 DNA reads TGTGCCAGCAGTGAAGGTGTTGGACAAACCTACAATGAGCAGTTCTTC. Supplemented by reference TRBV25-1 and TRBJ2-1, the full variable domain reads EADIYQTPRYLVIGTGKKITLECSQTMGHDKMYWYQQDPGMELHLIHYSYGVNSTEKGDLSSESTVSRIRTEHFPLTLESARPSHTSQYLCASSEGVGQTYNEQFFGPGTRLTVL.